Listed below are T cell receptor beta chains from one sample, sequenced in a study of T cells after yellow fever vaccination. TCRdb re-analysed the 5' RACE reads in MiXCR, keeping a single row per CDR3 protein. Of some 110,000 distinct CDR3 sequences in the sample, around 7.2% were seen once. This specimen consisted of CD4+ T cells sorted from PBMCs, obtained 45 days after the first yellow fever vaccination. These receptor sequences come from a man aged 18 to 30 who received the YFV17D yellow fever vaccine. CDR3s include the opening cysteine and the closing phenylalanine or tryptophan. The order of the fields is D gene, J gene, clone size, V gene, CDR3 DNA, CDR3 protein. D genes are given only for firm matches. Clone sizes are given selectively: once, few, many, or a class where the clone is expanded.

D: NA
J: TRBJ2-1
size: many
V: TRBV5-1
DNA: TGCGCCAGCAGCTTTATGGGGGCGTCCTACAATGAGCAGTTCTTC
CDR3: CASSFMGASYNEQFF

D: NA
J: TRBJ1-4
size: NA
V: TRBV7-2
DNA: TGTGCCAGCAGCTTCTCAGTAACCAATGAAAAACTGTTTTTT
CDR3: CASSFSVTNEKLFF

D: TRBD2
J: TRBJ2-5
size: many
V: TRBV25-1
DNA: TGTGCCAGCACCATTAGCGGGGGGGCCGAGACCCAGTACTTC
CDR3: CASTISGGAETQYF

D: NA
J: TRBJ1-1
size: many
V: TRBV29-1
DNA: TGCAGCGTTGAAGATCCTCGGACTGAAGCTTTCTTT
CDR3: CSVEDPRTEAFF

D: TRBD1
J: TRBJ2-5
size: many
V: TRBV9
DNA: TGTGCCAGCAGCGTAGGACAGGGAGCAGCTTGGACCCAGTACTTC
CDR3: CASSVGQGAAWTQYF

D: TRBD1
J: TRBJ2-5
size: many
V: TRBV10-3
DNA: TGTGCCATCAGTGGAGGGCCGGGACAGAGCGAAGAGACCCAGTACTTC
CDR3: CAISGGPGQSEETQYF

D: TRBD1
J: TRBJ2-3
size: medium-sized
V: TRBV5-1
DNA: TGCGCCAGCAGCTCAGGGACAGCCACAGATACGCAGTATTTT
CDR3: CASSSGTATDTQYF

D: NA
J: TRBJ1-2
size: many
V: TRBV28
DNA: TGTGCCAGCAGTTCCCCGGACAGAGCTGGCTACACCTTC
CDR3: CASSSPDRAGYTF

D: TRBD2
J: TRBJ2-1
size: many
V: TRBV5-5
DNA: TGTGCCAGCAGCTTGGCAGGACTAGCGGGAGGATCCTACAATGAGCAGTTCTTC
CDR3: CASSLAGLAGGSYNEQFF

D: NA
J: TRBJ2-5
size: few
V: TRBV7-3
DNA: TGTGCCAGCAGTACCCTCGGGGGTGAGACCCAGTACTTC
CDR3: CASSTLGGETQYF

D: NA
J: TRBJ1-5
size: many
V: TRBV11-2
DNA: TGTGCCAGCAGCCGGGGACACTCAAATCAGCCCCAGCATTTT
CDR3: CASSRGHSNQPQHF

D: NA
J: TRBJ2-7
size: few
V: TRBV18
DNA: TGTGCCAGCTCACCAGGGTCCGGCGGTTCCGAGCAGTACTTC
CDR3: CASSPGSGGSEQYF

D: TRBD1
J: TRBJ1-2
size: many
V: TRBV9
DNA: TGTGCCAGCAGCGTAGGTCCCGCCAGGGGGGACTATGGCTACACCTTC
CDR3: CASSVGPARGDYGYTF

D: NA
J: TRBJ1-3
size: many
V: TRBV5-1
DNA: TGCGCCAGCAGCTTGGTCGGGGCGTCCCTCGGTGGAAACACCATATATTTT
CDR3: CASSLVGASLGGNTIYF

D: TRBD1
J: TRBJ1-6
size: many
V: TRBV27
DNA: TGTGCCAGCAGTCCGGACAGGGGGCGCGGAGGCTTGTCACCCCTCCACTTT
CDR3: CASSPDRGRGGLSPLHF

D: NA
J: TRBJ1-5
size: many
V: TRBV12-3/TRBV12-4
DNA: TGTGCCAGCAGTCCGGGACCCCTTCAGCCCCAGCATTTT
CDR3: CASSPGPLQPQHF

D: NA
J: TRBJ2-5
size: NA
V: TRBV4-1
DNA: TGCGCCAGCAGCCAACGCGGGGCCCTAGGCGGGTCGGTGGCCCAGTACTTC
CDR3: CASSQRGALGGSVAQYF

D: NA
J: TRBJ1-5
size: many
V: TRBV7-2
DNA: TGTGCCAGCAGTCATCCCGGCCAGCCCCAGCATTTT
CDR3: CASSHPGQPQHF

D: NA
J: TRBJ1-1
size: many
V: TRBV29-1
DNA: TGCAGCGTTGGGCGGCAGCTGAACACTGAAGCTTTCTTT
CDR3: CSVGRQLNTEAFF

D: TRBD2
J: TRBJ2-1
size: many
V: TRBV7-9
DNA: TGTGCCAGCAGCCTGGGGACTATCAGTGAGCAGTTCTTC
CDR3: CASSLGTISEQFF

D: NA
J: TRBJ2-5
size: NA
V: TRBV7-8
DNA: TGTGCCAGCAGCTTAGCCCGCCTGGGCAAAGAGACCCAGTACTTC
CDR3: CASSLARLGKETQYF

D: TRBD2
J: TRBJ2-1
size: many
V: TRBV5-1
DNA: TGCGCCAGCAGCTTGAACCTAGCGGGCACCTACAATGAGCAGTTCTTC
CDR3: CASSLNLAGTYNEQFF

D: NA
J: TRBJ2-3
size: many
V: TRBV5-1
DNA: TGCGCCAGCAGCTTGGGGGGTACCTCCACAGATACGCAGTATTTT
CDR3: CASSLGGTSTDTQYF

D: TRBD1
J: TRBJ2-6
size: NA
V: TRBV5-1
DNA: TGCGCCAGCGCGACGACAGGGACGATAGAAGGGGCCAACGTCCTGACTTTC
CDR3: CASATTGTIEGANVLTF

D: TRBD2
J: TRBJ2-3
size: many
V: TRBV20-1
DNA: TGCAGTGCTAGAGATCCGGAGCGGGGGTCTTATGCGCAGTATTTT
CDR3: CSARDPERGSYAQYF

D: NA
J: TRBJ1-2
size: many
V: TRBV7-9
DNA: TGTGCCAGCAGCTCGACAGCGTTAGGATATGGCTACACCTTC
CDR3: CASSSTALGYGYTF

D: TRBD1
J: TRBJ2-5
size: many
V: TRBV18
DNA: TGTGCCAGCTCACCAAGGACAGGGTTAAAAGAGACCCAGTACTTC
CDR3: CASSPRTGLKETQYF

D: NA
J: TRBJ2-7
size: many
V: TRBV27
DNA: TGTGCCAGCAGTCCCCGGACGGGGAGGGAGCAGTACTTC
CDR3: CASSPRTGREQYF

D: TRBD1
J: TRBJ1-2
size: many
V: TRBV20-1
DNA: TGCAGGGGGACAGGGGATTGGAATGGCTACACCTTC
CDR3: CRGTGDWNGYTF

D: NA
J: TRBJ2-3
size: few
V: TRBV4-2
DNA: TGTGCCAGCAGCCAAGTGGGGGGATGGAGGGCCACAGATACGCAGTATTTT
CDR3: CASSQVGGWRATDTQYF

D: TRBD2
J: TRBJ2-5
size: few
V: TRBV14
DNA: TGTGCCAGCAACCAAGCCGGACTAGCGGACCAAGAGACCCAGTACTTC
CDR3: CASNQAGLADQETQYF

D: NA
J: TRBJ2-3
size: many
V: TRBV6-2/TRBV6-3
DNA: TGTGCCAGCAGAGGAGGAGGTTGGCCAGATACGCAGTATTTT
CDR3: CASRGGGWPDTQYF

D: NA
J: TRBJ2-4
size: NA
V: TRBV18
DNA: TGTGCCAGCTCACCCATGAATTTAGCCAAAAACATTCAGTACTTC
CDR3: CASSPMNLAKNIQYF

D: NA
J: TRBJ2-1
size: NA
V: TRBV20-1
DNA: TGCAGTGCTAGAGAAGTCTCCCGGGGGCCTGTTTTGTTCTTC
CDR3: CSAREVSRGPVLFF

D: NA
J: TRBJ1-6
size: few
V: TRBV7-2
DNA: TGTGCCAGCAGCTCCGACTATTCACCCCTCCACTTT
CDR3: CASSSDYSPLHF

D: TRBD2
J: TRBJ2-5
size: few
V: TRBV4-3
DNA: TGCGCCAGCAGCCGGAAGGGACTAGCATCGGAGACCCAGTACTTC
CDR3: CASSRKGLASETQYF

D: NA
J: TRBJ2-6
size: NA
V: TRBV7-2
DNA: TGTGCCAGCAGCTTAGACTTTGGGGCCAACGTCCTGACTTTC
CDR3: CASSLDFGANVLTF

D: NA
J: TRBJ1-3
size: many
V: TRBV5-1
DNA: TGCGCCAGCAGCTTGGAGGGCTTGGCTGGAAACACCATATATTTT
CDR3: CASSLEGLAGNTIYF

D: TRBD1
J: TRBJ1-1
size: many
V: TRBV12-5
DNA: TGTGCTAGTGGCCGACAGGGTGTAGCTTTCTTT
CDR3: CASGRQGVAFF

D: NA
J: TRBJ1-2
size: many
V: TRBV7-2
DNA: TGTGCCAGCAGCTTGTACGGGGACGGCTACACCTTC
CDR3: CASSLYGDGYTF

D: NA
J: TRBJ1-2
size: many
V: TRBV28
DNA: TGTGCCAGCAGTACTCCTGACAGGTCTAACTATGGCTACACCTTC
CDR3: CASSTPDRSNYGYTF

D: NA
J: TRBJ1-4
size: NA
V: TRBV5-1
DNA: TGCGCCAGCAGCTCGGGAGCCTATAATGAAAAACTGTTTTTT
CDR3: CASSSGAYNEKLFF

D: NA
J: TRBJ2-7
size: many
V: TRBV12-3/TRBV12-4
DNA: TGTGCCAGCAGTAACGCAAGACAAACCTCCTACGAGCAGTACTTC
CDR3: CASSNARQTSYEQYF

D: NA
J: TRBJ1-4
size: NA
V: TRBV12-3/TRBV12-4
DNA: TGTGCCAGCAGGGGTACGAGTCTCTTTGAAAAACTGTTTTTT
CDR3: CASRGTSLFEKLFF

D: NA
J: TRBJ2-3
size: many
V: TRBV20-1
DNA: TGCAGTGCTTTCACAATAGATACGCAGTATTTT
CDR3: CSAFTIDTQYF

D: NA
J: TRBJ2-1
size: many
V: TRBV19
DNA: TGTGCCAGTAGTATAGGACAGGCCTCGAGGAGGTCGTACAATGAGCAGTTCTTC
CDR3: CASSIGQASRRSYNEQFF

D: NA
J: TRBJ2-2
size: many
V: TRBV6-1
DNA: TGTGCCAGCAGTGTGTATCCCGGGGAGCTGTTTTTT
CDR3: CASSVYPGELFF

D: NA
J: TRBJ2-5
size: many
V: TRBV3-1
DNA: TGTGCCAGCAGCCGCTTCGGGTGGGACGTTTCCCGGGAGACCCAGTACTTC
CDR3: CASSRFGWDVSRETQYF

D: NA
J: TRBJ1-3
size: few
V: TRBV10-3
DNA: TGTGCCATCAGTGTGTACAGGGCGAACACCATATATTTT
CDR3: CAISVYRANTIYF

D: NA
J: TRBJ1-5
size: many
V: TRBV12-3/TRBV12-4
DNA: TGTGCCAGCGGTAGACCAAATCGGAATCAGCCCCAGCATTTT
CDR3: CASGRPNRNQPQHF

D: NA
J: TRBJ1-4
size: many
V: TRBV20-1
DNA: TGCAGTGCTAGTAGGGCGGTTGAAGAAAAACTGTTTTTT
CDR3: CSASRAVEEKLFF

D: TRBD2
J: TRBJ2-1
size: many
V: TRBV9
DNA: TGTGCCAGCAGCGTAGGAGGCCTAGCGGTATACAATGAGCAGTTCTTC
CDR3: CASSVGGLAVYNEQFF

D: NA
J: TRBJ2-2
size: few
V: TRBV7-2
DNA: TGTGCCAGCAGCTTAGCGGGGGGGCCGGTTTACACCGGGGAGCTGTTTTTT
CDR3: CASSLAGGPVYTGELFF

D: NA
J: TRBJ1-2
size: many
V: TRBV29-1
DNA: TGCAGCGTTGACGGGGCAGGGCGTGGGGGCTACACCTTC
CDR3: CSVDGAGRGGYTF

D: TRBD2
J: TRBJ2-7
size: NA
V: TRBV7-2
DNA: TGTGCCAGCAGCTCTAGCGGGGGGCCGGGGTGGGAGCAGTACTTC
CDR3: CASSSSGGPGWEQYF

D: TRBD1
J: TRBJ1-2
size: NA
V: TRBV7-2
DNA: TGTGCCAGCAGCTCAGGGGGCCCATATGGCTACACCTTC
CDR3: CASSSGGPYGYTF

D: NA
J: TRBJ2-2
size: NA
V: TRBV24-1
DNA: TGTGCCACCAGTGACCGTGAGAGGGAGGACACCGGGGTGCTGTTTTTT
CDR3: CATSDREREDTGVLFF

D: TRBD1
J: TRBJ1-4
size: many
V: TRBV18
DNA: TGTGCCAGCTCACTAATGGACAGGCGCGCTAATGAAAAACTGTTTTTT
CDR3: CASSLMDRRANEKLFF

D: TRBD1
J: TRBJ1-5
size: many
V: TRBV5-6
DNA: TGTGCCAGCAGCTCGGACAGGGGGCAGAATAATCAGCCCCAGCATTTT
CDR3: CASSSDRGQNNQPQHF

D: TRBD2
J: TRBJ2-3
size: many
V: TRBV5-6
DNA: TGTGCCAGCAGCTCGAAGCGGGGGAGAGATACGCAGTATTTT
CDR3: CASSSKRGRDTQYF